These T cell receptor beta chains were read from a single sample in a study of blood T cells in healthy people across ages. TCRdb called the 5' RACE reads again in MiXCR, with one record for every CDR3 protein. The table lists 700,000 to 950,000 distinct CDR3 sequences, roughly 64% of them singletons. Specimen: blood. The source is a man aged 25 to 40 in good health. Each CDR3 is given with its conserved first and last residue. D genes are given only for firm matches. Some rows have no size entry. The others give once, few or many, or a class for an expanded clone.

.	TRBV28	.	TRBJ1-6	TGTGCCAGCGAATCCGGGCAGGGTGATTCACCCCTCCACTTT	CASESGQGDSPLHF
few	TRBV2	TRBD1	TRBJ2-5	TGTGCCAGTGAGGAGCCAGGGGGGACCCAGTACTTC	CASEEPGGTQYF
.	TRBV27	.	TRBJ2-3	TGTGCCAGCAGTCGTCGGAGTAACGCAGATACGCAGTATTTT	CASSRRSNADTQYF
.	TRBV29-1	.	TRBJ1-1	TGCAGCGTTGTATCACATGAGTTCACTGAAGCTTTCTTT	CSVVSHEFTEAFF
.	TRBV5-1	.	TRBJ1-2	TGCGCCGGCCGTACCGGGACACTGTATGGCTACACCTTC	CAGRTGTLYGYTF
few	TRBV5-1	TRBD1	TRBJ2-5	TGCGCCAGCAGCTTGGGGATCCGGGACAGCCAAGAGACCCAGTACTTC	CASSLGIRDSQETQYF
.	TRBV20-1	TRBD2	TRBJ2-1	TGCAGTGCTTATGGACTAGCGGGAGGGGGGGATGAGCAGTTCTTC	CSAYGLAGGGDEQFF
.	TRBV6-5	.	TRBJ2-1	TGTGCCAGCCAGGGGCCTAGCTCTGAGCAGTTCTTC	CASQGPSSEQFF
.	TRBV6-6	.	TRBJ2-5	TGTGCCAGCAGTTCCCACCTATCAGAGACCCAGTACTTC	CASSSHLSETQYF
.	TRBV18	.	TRBJ2-5	TGTGCCAGCTCACCAGGGGAGTGGGAGACCCAGTACTTC	CASSPGEWETQYF
few	TRBV20-1	.	TRBJ2-7	TGCAGTGCTAGGGCGGTCCCGTCAGGGCGCGAGCAGTACTTC	CSARAVPSGREQYF
.	TRBV27	TRBD2	TRBJ2-1	TGTGCCAGCAGACCGGGACTAGAATTTGGTGAGCAGTTCTTC	CASRPGLEFGEQFF
.	TRBV7-2	.	TRBJ2-5	TGTGCCAGCAGGAAATTAGCGGAAGAGACCCAGTACTTC	CASRKLAEETQYF